The clone carrying this TCR beta chain was seen many times. Its antigen is not known. The investigators amplified TCR beta CDR3 regions from RNA transcripts. HTBI primers were employed in a first-round RT-PCR of the TCR CDR3. TCRdb reprocessed the multiplex PCR reads via MiXCR and lists one record per CDR3 protein. The data contain hundreds of thousands of distinct CDR3 sequences, roughly 14% of them singletons. Subjects with ophthalmopathy showed a Clinical Activity Score no lower than 3, a NOSPECS grade no lower than 4, and a duration shorter than 3 months. Patients were excluded for uncontrolled infection, other autoimmune disease, pregnancy or lactation. The germline V gene has CDR1 DFQATT and CDR2 SNEGSKA (reference sequence). The CDR3 sequence is 14 residues long. The ends were cut back, 6 bases at V and 5 bases at J, with 17 bases in the middle. The sample is drawn from a study of T cells in Graves' hyperthyroidism and ophthalmopathy.

Study-wide findings and caveats: From stable hyperthyroidism, ophthalmopathy was set apart by a 13 V-J model. Ophthalmopathy was model-predicted a median roughly 6.5 months pre-onset.

The receptor was isolated from a man in his late teens or twenties with Graves' ophthalmopathy. This chain joins TRBV20-1 and TRBJ2-1, with a tentative D call TRBD2 (6 bases). The sequencing sample was made of blood. The CDR3 DNA follows: TGCAGTGCCCCGAGCGGAGGGGCCAACAATGAGCAGTTCTTC. It is translated as CSAPSGGANNEQFF.